The clone carrying this T cell receptor (beta chain) has more than one count but fewer than ten. These data originate in a study of blood T cell repertoires in COVID-19. As for the study in general: The study drew acute and convalescent COVID-19 samples from the United States, Italy and Spain.

The CDR3 length is 14 residues. J lost 6 bases, V lost 5 bases, and 6 bases had no gene match. Germline CDR1 SGHRS, CDR2 YFSETQ. Clones were read by immunoSEQ multiplex PCR, and TCRdb kept only the in-frame ones, dropping some. In the table there are about 290,000 clones, about nine tenths of which are singletons. The chain employs TRBV5-1 and TRBJ2-2, with 8 bases aligning to TRBD2. This TCR was recovered from a woman aged 25 to 39 with COVID-19, enrolled during active disease. Sample: peripheral blood. CDR3 protein: CASSNPGGAGELFF. CDR3 DNA sequence: TGCGCCAGCAGTAACCCCGGGGGGGCCGGGGAGCTGTTTTTT.